The clone carrying this TCR beta chain was counted only a few times. The target antigen is unknown. This entry belongs to a study of T cell repertoires in cytomegalovirus infection. Turning to the study itself: Epitope selection comprised recently identified HLA-C-restricted CMV epitopes and well-studied HLA-B-restricted CMV epitopes. An indication of both CMV infection and matching HLA type came from public TCR beta signatures. Study-level results: Dominating the ex vivo response were TCR beta clonotypes that were CMV-specific and HLA-C-restricted. Cumulative public TCR beta family frequency identified CMV carriers with the relevant HLA.

TCRdb re-analysed the reads in MiXCR, keeping a single row per CDR3 protein. The data hold approximately 340,000 distinct CDR3 sequences, with approximately 32% observed a single time. The input for sequencing was cultured PBMCs, taken from culture after CMV antigen stimulation. The sequence was collected from a human donor in good health (CMV status not recorded). Some clones in this sample may be carry-over from other donors' samples.

CDR3 residues: CASTRGRRITNEKLFF. The DNA for the CDR3 is TGTGCCAGTACTAGGGGGCGGAGGATAACTAATGAAAAACTGTTTTTT. The gene calls are TRBV19 and TRBJ1-4; the match to TRBD1 covers 7 bases. V was pared by 7 bases and J by 1 base, with 9 bases of the junction left unmatched. CDR1 is LNHDA, CDR2 SQIVND, per germline (reference sequence). The CDR3 runs to 16 residues. Looking up the rest from reference TRBV19 and TRBJ1-4 gives the full variable domain: DGGITQSPKYLFRKEGQNVTLSCEQNLNHDAMYWYRQDPGQGLRLIYYSQIVNDFQKGDIAEGYSVSREKKESFPLTVTSAQKNPTAFYLCASTRGRRITNEKLFFGSGTQLSVL.